The rows below give T cell receptor beta chains drawn from one sample of a study of identical twins. A single record per CDR3 protein comes from TCRdb applying MiXCR to the 5' RACE reads. The sample has 1.5 million or so distinct CDR3 sequences, about 32% seen once. The sequencing input was cord blood. The receptor source for this set is a newborn girl in good health. CDR3s leave out the opening cysteine and the closing phenylalanine or tryptophan.

V | CDR3
TRBV3-1 | ASSQEGWGTDTQY
TRBV24-1 | ATTILGPISYEQY
TRBV25-1 | ASSHGVYGYT
TRBV14 | ACSPNRLAGRYNEQF
TRBV20-1 | SAIRVSSYNEQF
TRBV18 | ASSPRKAKAF
TRBV12-3/TRBV12-4 | ASSQIAGTGELF
TRBV20-1 | SARGLIQGITGELF
TRBV5-1 | ASCLQNYGYT
TRBV7-8 | ASSYWVTQETQY